The 15 T cell receptor beta chains presented below share a single source sample, sequenced in a study of T-cell memory formation after mild COVID-19. TCRdb re-called the 5' RACE reads with MiXCR, one entry per CDR3 protein. The repertoire has just under 550,000 distinct CDR3 sequences, roughly 22% of them found once; the top ten carry roughly an eighth. Sequenced: PBMCs or a T cell subset sorted from them (not recorded which). The receptors derive from an adult woman who had mild COVID-19 (a few samples of this study predate the infection). Cell type and time point are not known.

The rearrangement joins TRBV19 to TRBJ2-7, with a possible D match to TRBD1 (6 bases). There are 13 residues in the CDR3. Trimming cost V 7 bases and J 3 bases, with 13 bases left between them. Germline V CDR1 and CDR2: LNHDA, SQIVND (reference sequence). The CDR3 spells CASTPGTIYEQYF. The CDR3 bases are TGTGCCAGTACTCCAGGGACAATCTACGAGCAGTACTTC.

This clonotype occurred a few times. The chain uses TRBV30 and TRBJ1-5, with a weak D call TRBD1 (5 bases). Looked up from germline, CDR1 is GTSNPN and CDR2 is SVGIG (reference sequence). The ends were cut back, 0 bases at V and 5 bases at J, with 8 bases in the middle. The CDR3 has 13 amino acids. This CDR3 reads CAWSVQDYQPQHF. The CDR3, as DNA: TGTGCCTGGAGTGTACAGGACTATCAGCCCCAGCATTTT. Supplemented by reference TRBV30 and TRBJ1-5, the full variable domain reads SQTIHQWPATLVQPVGSPLSLECTVEGTSNPNLYWYRQAAGRGLQLLFYSVGIGQISSEVPQNLSASRPQDRQFILSSKKLLLSDSGFYLCAWSVQDYQPQHFGDGTRLSIL.

The chain has TRBV4-2 and TRBJ1-1; D is perhaps TRBD1 (5 bases). This CDR3 comprises 15 residues. Trimming shortened V by 3 bases and J by 6 bases, and 17 bases separated the two germline ends. Germline CDR1 and CDR2: LGHNA and YNFKEQ. As DNA, the CDR3 is TGTGCCAGCAGCCAGTCGATGGGGCGAAGATCTGAAGCTTTCTTT. This translates into CASSQSMGRRSEAFF.

The sample holds many counts of this clonotype. The chain has TRBV12-3 or TRBV12-4 and TRBJ2-7; D is tentatively TRBD1 or TRBD2 (6 bases each). The CDR3 contains 16 residues. V gave up 0 bases and J gave up 5 bases, with 17 bases separating them. CDR3 in amino acids: CASSLALQGRGNEQYF. In nucleotides, the CDR3 is TGTGCCAGCAGTTTAGCGCTACAGGGACGGGGGAACGAGCAGTACTTC.

This clonotype was found a few times. V gene TRBV4-2 combines with J gene TRBJ2-7; 9 bases are shared with TRBD1. Germline trimming cut 6 bases from V and 4 bases from J; bases unmatched to any gene: 10. The CDR3 runs 15 residues. CDR1 and CDR2 (germline): LGHNA, YNFKEQ. CDR3 DNA sequence: TGTGCCAGCAGTCACACCGGGACAGGGATTTACGAGCAGTACTTC. This encodes CASSHTGTGIYEQYF.

V is TRBV18 and J is TRBJ1-1; weak D call: TRBD1 (5 bases). This CDR3 region has 14 residues. V lost 0 bases, J lost 9 bases, and 14 bases lay in between. The V gene's germline CDR1 is KGHSH and CDR2 LQKENI. The CDR3 sequence is CASSPPSEGRKAFF. CDR3 DNA: TGTGCCAGCTCACCACCCTCCGAGGGGAGGAAAGCTTTCTTT.

This clonotype has a single count. The chain carries TRBV12-5 and TRBJ2-2, with no clear D. From germline, CDR1 is LGHNT and CDR2 FRNRAP. CDR3 length: 11 residues. Trimming pared 3 bases from V and 7 bases from J, leaving 3 bases between. CDR3 residues: CASGFNGELFF. CDR3 nucleotides: TGTGCTAGTGGTTTCAACGGGGAGCTGTTTTTT.

This clonotype was observed a single time. The J gene is TRBJ2-4, the V gene TRBV14; D is possibly TRBD1 (6 bases). The length of the CDR3 is 16 residues. Germline-derived CDR1 and CDR2 are SGHDN and FVKESK. Trimming removed 4 bases from V and 6 bases from J, with 19 bases in between. Here the CDR3 reads CASSPGDVGQRNIQYF. As DNA, the CDR3 is TGTGCCAGCAGCCCAGGGGATGTTGGGCAGAGAAACATTCAGTACTTC.

The chain is built from TRBV4-1 and TRBJ2-7; 8 bases match TRBD1. This CDR3 contains 16 residues. In germline, CDR1 is MGHRA, CDR2 YSYEKL. Trimming took 1 base from V and 3 from J; bases not matched to a gene: 8. The CDR3 DNA sequence: TGCGCCAGCAGCCAAGTCCCCGGACAGGGCGTCTACGAGCAGTACTTC. Amino acids: CASSQVPGQGVYEQYF.

The chain is built from TRBV10-3 and TRBJ2-7; 7 nucleotides match TRBD2. Germline CDR1 is ENHRY and CDR2 is SYGVKD. V lost 4 bases, J lost 2 bases, and 5 bases stayed unmatched. This CDR3 spans 14 amino acids. In nucleotides, the CDR3 is TGTGCCATCAGTGCTCTAGCGGACACCTACGAGCAGTACTTC. Translation: CAISALADTYEQYF.

The chain recombines TRBV6-5 with TRBJ1-2; TRBD1 matches 8 bases. Germline CDR1 MNHEY, CDR2 SVGAGI. There are 15 residues in the CDR3. After removal of 2 bases from V and 5 bases from J, the junction contained 7 bases not matched to a gene. The CDR3 nucleotides read TGTGCCAGCAGTTACGACGGGACAGGACCTTATGGCTACACCTTC. Translated, it gives CASSYDGTGPYGYTF.

This clonotype was counted between two and nine times. V and J are TRBV7-9 and TRBJ2-2; D is possibly TRBD1 or TRBD2 (5 bases each). Germline V gene data show CDR1 as SEHNR and CDR2 as FQNEAQ (reference sequence). Trimming took 2 bases from V and 4 from J, leaving 11 bases between them. The CDR3 runs 15 residues. The CDR3 region is CASSLRGAGTGELFF. The CDR3 DNA sequence: TGTGCCAGCAGCTTACGAGGGGCAGGCACCGGGGAGCTGTTTTTT.

The gene calls are TRBV29-1 and TRBJ1-1; 7 positions match TRBD1. CDR1 and CDR2 from the germline V gene are SQVTM and ANQGSEA. The ends lost 7 bases at V and 1 base at J; junction bases unmatched: 3. The CDR3 is 12 residues long. The DNA of the CDR3 is TGCAGCGGACACAGGGGGAACACTGAAGCTTTCTTT. Protein sequence: CSGHRGNTEAFF.

The rearrangement links TRBV9 to TRBJ2-1; D is perhaps TRBD1 (6 bases). CDR1 is SGDLS and CDR2 is YYNGEE in the germline V gene. This CDR3 has 15 amino acids. V was shortened by 3 bases and J by 7 bases, with 17 bases between the two germline ends. The CDR3: CASSEGQGQYNEQFF. The DNA of the CDR3 is TGTGCCAGCAGCGAGGGGCAGGGGCAATATAATGAGCAGTTCTTC. Variable domain in full (rest from reference TRBV9 and TRBJ2-1): DSGVTQTPKHLITATGQRVTLRCSPRSGDLSVYWYQQSLDQGLQFLIQYYNGEERAKGNILERFSAQQFPDLHSELNLSSLELGDSALYFCASSEGQGQYNEQFFGPGTRLTVL.

CDR3 coding DNA: TGTGCCAGCAGCCCAAGGACAGTCACCGGGGAGCTGTTTTTT. Its protein is CASSPRTVTGELFF. The chain joins TRBV5-5 to TRBJ2-2; perhaps TRBD1 as D (6 bases). V lost 4 bases to trimming and J lost 4 bases, with 11 bases between them. Germline V gene data show CDR1 as SGHKS and CDR2 as YYEKEE (reference sequence). The CDR3 has 14 amino acids.